Listed below are T cell receptor beta chains from one sample, sequenced in a study of Graves' ophthalmopathy and Graves' hyperthyroidism. TCRdb redid the calling of the multiplex PCR reads with MiXCR, one entry per CDR3 protein. The profile shows around 400,000 distinct CDR3 sequences, around 20% of them singletons. Material: peripheral blood. The origin of the receptors is a woman aged 18-30 years with stable Graves' hyperthyroidism. Both conserved end residues are part of each CDR3. The D gene is left open where the match is weak. Some rows mark clone size as missing; the rest say once, few, many or name a class of expanded clone.

TRBV6-1	TRBJ1-5	NA	TRBD1	CASSELGGGSYSNQPQHF	TGTGCCAGCAGTGAACTGGGAGGGGGCTCCTATAGCAATCAGCCCCAGCATTTT
TRBV7-9	TRBJ2-2	many	NA	CASSRLVGSTGELFF	TGTGCCAGCAGCCGCCTAGTAGGGTCCACGGGGGAGCTGTTTTTT
TRBV5-1	TRBJ2-7	many	TRBD2	CASTPGTSNYEQYF	TGCGCCAGCACGCCCGGGACTAGTAACTACGAGCAGTACTTC
TRBV2	TRBJ2-5	NA	TRBD1	CANRGLQETQYF	TGTGCCAACAGGGGATTGCAAGAGACCCAGTACTTC
TRBV20-1	TRBJ1-2	many	NA	CSARDWGGDGYTF	TGCAGTGCTAGAGATTGGGGGGGCGATGGCTACACCTTC
TRBV3-1	TRBJ1-2	many	NA	CASGRFNYGYTF	TGTGCCAGTGGACGGTTTAACTATGGCTACACCTTC
TRBV6-1	TRBJ2-7	many	NA	CASRTTGGTSYEQYF	TGTGCCAGCAGAACAACAGGAGGCACCTCCTACGAGCAGTACTTC
TRBV28	TRBJ1-5	many	NA	CASSFNLNQPQHF	TGTGCCAGCAGTTTTAACTTGAATCAGCCCCAGCATTTT
TRBV30	TRBJ1-2	many	NA	CAWSGNYGYTF	TGTGCCTGGTCAGGAAACTATGGCTACACCTTC
TRBV6-2/TRBV6-3	TRBJ2-2	few	NA	CASSYKRLNTGELFF	TGTGCCAGCAGTTACAAGCGCCTGAACACCGGGGAGCTGTTTTTT
TRBV7-6	TRBJ1-1	many	NA	CASSRDLLMNTEAFF	TGTGCCAGCAGCCGGGACCTCTTAATGAACACTGAAGCTTTCTTT